The table lists the clone carrying this TCR beta chain with a few counts. No antigen is known for it. The data were obtained in a study of T cell repertoires in cytomegalovirus infection. Points from the study as a whole: Ex vivo, HLA-C-restricted CMV-specific TCR beta clonotypes prevailed over the rest of the response.

CDR3 size: 19 residues. J lost 5 bases, V lost 7 bases, and 19 bases had no gene match. TCRdb recomputed calls from the reads with MiXCR, one row per CDR3 protein. The sample carries 380,000 or so distinct CDR3 sequences, approximately 35% recorded once. The V call is TRBV23-1, the J call TRBJ2-2; 10 bases are shared with TRBD2. TRBV23-1 is assigned to the ORF class and has an uncertain function. The material sequenced was cultured PBMCs, taken from culture after CMV antigen stimulation. The sequence was obtained from a human donor in good health (CMV status not recorded). Some clones in this sample may be carry-over from other donors' samples. CDR3 residues: CASKPPEYSGRTRTGELFF. The DNA of the CDR3 is TGCGCCAGCAAACCGCCTGAATATAGCGGGAGGACGAGGACCGGGGAGCTGTTTTTT.